These 4 T cell receptor beta chains were sequenced from one sample in a study of blood T cell repertoires in COVID-19. Sequencing was performed with immunoSEQ multiplex PCR; in TCRdb, only in-frame clones are kept and a portion is missing. Of about 480,000 clones detected, around 89% appear once; the ten largest clones hold 4% to 5.5%. Sequences were obtained from peripheral blood. These receptors were obtained from a woman in her thirties with acute or convalescent COVID-19.

The chain employs TRBV13 and TRBJ2-4, with 9 bases identical to TRBD1. The CDR3 sequence is 16 residues long. Looked up from germline, CDR1 is PRHDT and CDR2 is FYEKMQ (reference sequence). Trimming cost V 3 bases and J 3 bases; bases outside gene matches: 6. The CDR3 nucleotides are TGTGCCAGCAGCTTCGGACAGGGGTCAGTCAAAAACATTCAGTACTTC. Amino acids: CASSFGQGSVKNIQYF.

The gene calls are TRBV7-2 and TRBJ2-1, with D perhaps TRBD1 (5 bases). In germline, CDR1 is SGHTA, CDR2 FQGNSA. Trimming pared 3 bases from V and 8 bases from J, leaving 26 bases between. This CDR3 is built from 18 residues. CDR3 protein: CASSFLSWRPVRDHEQFF. CDR3 nucleotide sequence: TGTGCCAGCAGCTTTTTGTCGTGGCGCCCCGTCAGGGATCATGAGCAGTTCTTC.

The rearrangement links TRBV2 to TRBJ2-1; 8 nucleotides align to TRBD1. The CDR3 runs 14 residues. The ends lost 6 bases at V and 2 bases at J; junction bases unmatched: 3. From germline, CDR1 is SNHLY and CDR2 FYNNEI. CDR3 region: CASRRQGTYNEQFF. DNA of the CDR3: TGTGCCAGCAGACGACAGGGGACCTACAATGAGCAGTTCTTC.

The chain has TRBV30 and TRBJ2-7; 7 bases line up with TRBD1. The V segment lost 1 base and the J segment 2 bases; nucleotides outside the gene matches: 2. This CDR3 has 13 residues. Germline V gene data show CDR1 as GTSNPN and CDR2 as SVGIG (reference sequence). CDR3 sequence: CAWSADRAYEQYF. The CDR3, as DNA: TGTGCCTGGAGTGCCGACAGGGCCTACGAGCAGTACTTC.